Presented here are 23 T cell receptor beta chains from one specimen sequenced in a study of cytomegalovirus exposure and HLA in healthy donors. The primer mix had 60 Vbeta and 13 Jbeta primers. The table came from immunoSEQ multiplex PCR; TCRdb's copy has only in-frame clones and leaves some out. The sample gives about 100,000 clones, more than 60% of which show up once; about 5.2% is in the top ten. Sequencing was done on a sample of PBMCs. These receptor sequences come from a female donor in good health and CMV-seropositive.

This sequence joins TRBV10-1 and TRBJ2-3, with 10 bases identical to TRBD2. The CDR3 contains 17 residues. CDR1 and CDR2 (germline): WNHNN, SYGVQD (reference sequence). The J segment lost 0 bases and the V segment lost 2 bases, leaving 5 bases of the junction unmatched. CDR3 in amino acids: CASSEGASGRSTDTQYF. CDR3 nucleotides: TGCGCCAGCAGTGAGGGGGCTAGCGGGAGAAGCACAGATACGCAGTATTTT.

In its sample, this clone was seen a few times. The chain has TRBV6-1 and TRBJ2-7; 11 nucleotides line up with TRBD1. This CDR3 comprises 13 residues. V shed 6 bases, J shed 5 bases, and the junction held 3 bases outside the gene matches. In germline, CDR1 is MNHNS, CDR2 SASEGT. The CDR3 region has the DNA TGTGCCAGCAGATCGGGACAGGGGGACGAGCAGTACTTC. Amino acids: CASRSGQGDEQYF.

The CDR3 sequence: CASSQTLAVTGTDTQYF. The CDR3 nucleotides are TGCGCCAGCAGCCAAACTTTAGCGGTAACTGGCACAGATACGCAGTATTTT. The V gene is TRBV4-1, the J gene TRBJ2-3; D might be TRBD2 (6 bases). This CDR3 has 17 residues. Germline V lookup: CDR1 MGHRA, CDR2 YSYEKL. V was shortened by 2 bases and J by 1 base, with 16 bases between the two germline ends.

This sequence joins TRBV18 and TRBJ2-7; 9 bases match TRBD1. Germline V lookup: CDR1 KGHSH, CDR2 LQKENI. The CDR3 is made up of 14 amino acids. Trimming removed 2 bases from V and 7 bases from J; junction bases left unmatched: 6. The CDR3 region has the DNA TGTGCCAGCTCACCAAGGGGACAGGGATCAGAGCAGTACTTC. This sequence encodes CASSPRGQGSEQYF.

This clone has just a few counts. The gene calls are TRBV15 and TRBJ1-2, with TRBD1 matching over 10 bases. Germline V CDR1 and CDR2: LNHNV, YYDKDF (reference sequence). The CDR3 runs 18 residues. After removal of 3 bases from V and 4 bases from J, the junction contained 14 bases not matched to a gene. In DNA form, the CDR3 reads TGTGCCACCAGCAGCTTAAAACTACCGGGACAGGGGCTCTATGGCTACACCTTC. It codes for CATSSLKLPGQGLYGYTF. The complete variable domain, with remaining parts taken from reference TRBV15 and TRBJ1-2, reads DAMVIQNPRYQVTQFGKPVTLSCSQTLNHNVMYWYQQKSSQAPKLLFHYYDKDFNNEADTPDNFQSRRPNTSFCFLDIRSPGLGDTAMYLCATSSLKLPGQGLYGYTFGSGTRLTVV.

CDR3 bases: TGTGCCAGTAATGTTATCGGCAATCAGCCCCAGCATTTT. Amino acids: CASNVIGNQPQHF. The genes are TRBV19 and TRBJ1-5; D unresolved. The germline CDR1 and CDR2 sequences are LNHDA and SQIVND (reference sequence). Trimming pared 7 bases from V and 2 bases from J, leaving 9 bases between. This CDR3 has 13 residues.

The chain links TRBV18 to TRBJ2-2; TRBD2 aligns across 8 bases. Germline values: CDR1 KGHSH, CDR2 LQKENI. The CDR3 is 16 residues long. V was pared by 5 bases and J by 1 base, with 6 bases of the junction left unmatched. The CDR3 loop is CASSRSGRGNTGELFF. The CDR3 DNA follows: TGTGCCAGCTCAAGAAGCGGGAGAGGGAACACCGGGGAGCTGTTTTTT.

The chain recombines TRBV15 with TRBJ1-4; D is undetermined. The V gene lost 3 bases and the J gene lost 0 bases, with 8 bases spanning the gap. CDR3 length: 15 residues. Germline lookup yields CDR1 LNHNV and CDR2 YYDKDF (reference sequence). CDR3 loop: CATSREKATNEKLFF. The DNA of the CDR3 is TGTGCCACCAGCAGGGAGAAGGCAACTAATGAAAAACTGTTTTTT.

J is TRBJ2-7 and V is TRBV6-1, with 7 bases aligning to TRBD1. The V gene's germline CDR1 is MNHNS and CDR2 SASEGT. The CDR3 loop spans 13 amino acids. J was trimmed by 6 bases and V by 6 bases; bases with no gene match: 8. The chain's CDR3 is CASSEGAVGEQYF. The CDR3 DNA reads TGTGCCAGCAGCGAGGGGGCGGTCGGCGAGCAGTACTTC.

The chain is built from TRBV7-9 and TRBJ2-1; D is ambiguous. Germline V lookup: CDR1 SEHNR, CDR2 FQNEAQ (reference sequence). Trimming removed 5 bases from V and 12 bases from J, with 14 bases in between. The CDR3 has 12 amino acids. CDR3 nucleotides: TGTGCCAGCAGCCCTGACTTATCGTTGCAGTTCTTC. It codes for CASSPDLSLQFF.

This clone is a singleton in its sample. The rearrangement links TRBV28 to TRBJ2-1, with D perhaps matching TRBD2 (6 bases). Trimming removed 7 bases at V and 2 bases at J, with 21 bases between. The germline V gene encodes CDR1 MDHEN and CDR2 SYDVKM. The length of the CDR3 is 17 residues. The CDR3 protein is CASTDVTSTPTYNEQFF. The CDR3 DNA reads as TGTGCCAGCACCGACGTTACTAGCACGCCAACCTACAATGAGCAGTTCTTC. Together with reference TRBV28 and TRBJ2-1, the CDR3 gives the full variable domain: DVKVTQSSRYLVKRTGEKVFLECVQDMDHENMFWYRQDPGLGLRLIYFSYDVKMKEKGDIPEGYSVSREKKERFSLILESASTNQTSMYLCASTDVTSTPTYNEQFFGPGTRLTVL.

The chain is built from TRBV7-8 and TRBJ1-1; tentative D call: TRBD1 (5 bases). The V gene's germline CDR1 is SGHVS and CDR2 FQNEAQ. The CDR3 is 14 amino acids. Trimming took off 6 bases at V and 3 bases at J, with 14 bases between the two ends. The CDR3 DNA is TGTGCCAGCAGATCCCTAGGGGCAGACACTGAAGCTTTCTTT. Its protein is CASRSLGADTEAFF.

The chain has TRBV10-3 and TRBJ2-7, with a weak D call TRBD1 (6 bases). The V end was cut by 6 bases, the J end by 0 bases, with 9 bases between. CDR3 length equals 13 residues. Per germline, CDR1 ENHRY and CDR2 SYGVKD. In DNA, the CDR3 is TGTGCCATCAGGGAAGGGGGCTCCTACGAGCAGTACTTC. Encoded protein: CAIREGGSYEQYF.

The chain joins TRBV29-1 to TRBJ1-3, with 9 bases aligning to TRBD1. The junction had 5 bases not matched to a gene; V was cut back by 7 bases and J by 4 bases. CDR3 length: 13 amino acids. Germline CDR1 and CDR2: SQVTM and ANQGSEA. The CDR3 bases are TGCAGCGGGCAACAGGGGGCCGGAAACACCATATATTTT. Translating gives CSGQQGAGNTIYF.

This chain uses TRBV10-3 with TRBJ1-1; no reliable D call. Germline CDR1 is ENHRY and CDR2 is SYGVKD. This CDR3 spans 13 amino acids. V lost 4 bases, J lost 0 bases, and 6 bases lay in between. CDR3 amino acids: CAISVGVNTEAFF. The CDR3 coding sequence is TGTGCCATCAGTGTCGGTGTGAACACTGAAGCTTTCTTT.

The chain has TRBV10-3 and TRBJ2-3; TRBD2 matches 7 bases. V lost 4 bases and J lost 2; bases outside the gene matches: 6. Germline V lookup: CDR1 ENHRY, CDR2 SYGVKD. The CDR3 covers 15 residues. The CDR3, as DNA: TGTGCCATCAGTGTGGGGGGGACCTCCACAGATACGCAGTATTTT. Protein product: CAISVGGTSTDTQYF.

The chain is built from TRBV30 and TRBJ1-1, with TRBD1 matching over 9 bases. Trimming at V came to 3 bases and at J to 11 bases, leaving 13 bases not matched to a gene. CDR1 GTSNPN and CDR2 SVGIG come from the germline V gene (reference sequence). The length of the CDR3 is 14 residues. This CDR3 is CAWRVGTGLRGAFF. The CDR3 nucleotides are TGTGCCTGGAGAGTCGGGACAGGGTTACGCGGGGCTTTCTTT.

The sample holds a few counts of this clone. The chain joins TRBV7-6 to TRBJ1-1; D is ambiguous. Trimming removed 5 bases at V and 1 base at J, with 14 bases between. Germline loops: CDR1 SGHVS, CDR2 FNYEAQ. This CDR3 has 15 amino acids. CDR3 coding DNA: TGTGCCAGCAGCCCAGAGACAACAAAGAACACTGAAGCTTTCTTT. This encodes CASSPETTKNTEAFF.

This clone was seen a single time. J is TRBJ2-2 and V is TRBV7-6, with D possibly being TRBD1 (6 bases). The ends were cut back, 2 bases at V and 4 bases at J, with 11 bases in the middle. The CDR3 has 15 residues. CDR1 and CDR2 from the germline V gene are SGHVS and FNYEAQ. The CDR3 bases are TGTGCCAGCAGCTTATTCGGACAGCGCACCGGGGAGCTGTTTTTT. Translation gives CASSLFGQRTGELFF.

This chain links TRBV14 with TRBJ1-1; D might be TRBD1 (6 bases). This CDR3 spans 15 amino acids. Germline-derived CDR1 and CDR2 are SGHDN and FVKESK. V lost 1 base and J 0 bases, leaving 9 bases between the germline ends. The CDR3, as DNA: TGTGCCAGCAGCCAAGTAGGACAGATGAACACTGAAGCTTTCTTT. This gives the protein CASSQVGQMNTEAFF.

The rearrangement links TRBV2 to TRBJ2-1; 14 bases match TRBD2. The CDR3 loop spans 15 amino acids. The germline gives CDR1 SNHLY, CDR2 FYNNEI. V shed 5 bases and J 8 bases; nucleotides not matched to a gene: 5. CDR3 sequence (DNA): TGTGCCAGCAGTTGGACTAGCGGGGGGTCAGATGAGCAGTTCTTC. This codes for CASSWTSGGSDEQFF.

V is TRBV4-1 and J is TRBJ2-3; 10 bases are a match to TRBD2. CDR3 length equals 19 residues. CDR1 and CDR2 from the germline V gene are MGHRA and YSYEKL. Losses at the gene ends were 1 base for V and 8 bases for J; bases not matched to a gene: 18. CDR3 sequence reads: CASSQGPGRSGRISGTQYF. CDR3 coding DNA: TGCGCCAGCAGCCAAGGTCCCGGACGTAGCGGGAGGATCTCGGGTACGCAGTATTTT.

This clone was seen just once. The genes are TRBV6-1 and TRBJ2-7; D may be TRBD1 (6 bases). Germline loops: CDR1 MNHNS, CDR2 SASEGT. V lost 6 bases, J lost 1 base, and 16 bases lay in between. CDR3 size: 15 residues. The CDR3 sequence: CASRARTGQSYEQYF. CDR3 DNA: TGTGCCAGCAGAGCCCGAACTGGACAGTCCTACGAGCAGTACTTC.